At least ten counts were recorded for the clone carrying this T cell receptor (beta chain). Its matching antigen is unknown. The sample comes from a study of T cell repertoires in cytomegalovirus infection. Study conclusions and caveats: Ex vivo responses were dominated by HLA-C-restricted CMV-specific TCR beta clonotypes.

TCRdb ran MiXCR on the reads and lists one entry per CDR3 protein. The table shows around 440,000 distinct CDR3 sequences, with about 11% occurring only once. This sequence was found in a human donor in good health (CMV status not recorded). Some clones in this sample may be carry-over from other donors' samples. The sample was PBMCs.

CDR3 region: CSAPQGGTGNTIYF. Written as DNA, the CDR3 is TGCAGTGCTCCACAGGGGGGTACTGGAAACACCATATATTTT. The chain has TRBV20-1 and TRBJ1-3, with 8 positions matching TRBD1. The V and J ends lost 5 bases and 2 bases, in that order; junction bases with no gene match: 5. The CDR3 has 14 amino acids. CDR1 is DFQATT, CDR2 SNEGSKA, per germline (reference sequence).